The next 26 T cell receptor beta chains were all read from a single sample in a study of post-analysis software for immune sequencing data (dated by TCRdb to between 2014 and 2017). The library came from PCR. Sequenced on an Illumina HiSeq 2500. Unique molecular identifiers were incorporated into TCR beta cDNA libraries to reduce PCR and sequencing biases. TCRdb reworked the public reads: Q25 trimming with fastp, MiXCR clone assembly, productive beta chains retained. Duplicate CDR3 protein sequences are folded into a single record with the most common DNA and genes. This sample gives hundreds of thousands of distinct CDR3 sequences in total; around 40% of them show up just once. About 12% of the sample comes from the top ten. These TCRs are of unknown antigen specificity. What the study reported, not specific to this receptor: Significantly higher frequencies in patients than in controls were found for about 5 TRBV segments, including TRBV5-6, TRBV5-1 and TRBV20-1.

Source material: blood. These receptors were taken from a girl aged 5-17 years with multiple sclerosis.

The chain has TRBV29-1 and TRBJ2-7; no firm D call. Germline CDR1 SQVTM, CDR2 ANQGSEA. The CDR3 is 12 amino acids. V lost 4 bases, J lost 0 bases, and 7 bases lay in between. Written as DNA, the CDR3 is TGCAGCGTTGGGGGTTTCTCCTACGAGCAGTACTTC. Translated: CSVGGFSYEQYF.

The chain couples TRBV4-1 to TRBJ2-3; 12 positions agree with TRBD2. The V and J ends lost 4 bases and 2 bases, in that order; junction bases with no gene match: 7. Germline V CDR1 and CDR2: MGHRA, YSYEKL. The CDR3 totals 17 residues. CDR3: CASSPQTSGSFTDTQYF. In DNA, the CDR3 is TGCGCCAGCAGCCCGCAGACTAGCGGGAGTTTCACAGATACGCAGTATTTT.

V usage is TRBV20-1 and J usage is TRBJ1-4; the D is unclear. The CDR3 is made up of 11 amino acids. CDR1 is DFQATT, CDR2 SNEGSKA, per germline (reference sequence). V was clipped by 2 bases and J by 4 bases, with 2 bases between them. The CDR3 spells CSARINEKLFF. CDR3 bases: TGCAGTGCTAGAATTAATGAAAAACTGTTTTTT.

This clonotype occurred a few times. The rearrangement uses TRBV5-1 and TRBJ2-4; D uncertain. The last part of the DNA fits TRBJ2-7 better; the J call may be wrong. Germline-derived CDR1 and CDR2 are SGHRS and YFSETQ. CDR3 length: 12 residues. The CDR3 region has the DNA TGCGCCAGCACCGCCGGATTTGGCGAGCAGTACTTC. It yields the protein CASTAGFGEQYF.

This clonotype occurred a few times. The J gene is TRBJ2-1, the V gene TRBV4-1; no clear D gene. V shed 4 bases and J shed 8 bases, with 15 bases lying between them. The CDR3 totals 14 residues. Germline CDR1 and CDR2: MGHRA and YSYEKL. CDR3 sequence (DNA): TGCGCCAGCAGCCCCCCGGGTGGGCAGCATGAGCAGTTCTTC. This sequence encodes CASSPPGGQHEQFF.

There are a few counts of this clonotype. The chain joins TRBV5-1 to TRBJ2-7; TRBD1 is a possible D gene (6 bases). The CDR3 covers 14 residues. V gave up 4 bases and J gave up 3 bases, with 14 bases separating them. Germline CDR1 reads SGHRS; CDR2 reads YFSETQ. The CDR3: CASSGGNRYYEQYF. The CDR3 DNA reads TGCGCCAGCAGCGGGGGCAACCGGTACTACGAGCAGTACTTC.

The chain employs TRBV6-2 or TRBV6-3 and TRBJ1-5, with TRBD1 matching 12 bases. The CDR3 is made up of 18 amino acids. J gave up 2 bases and V 4 bases, and 9 bases lay outside the gene matches. Germline V CDR1 and CDR2: MNHEY, SVGEGT. As DNA, the CDR3 is TGTGCCAGCAGTTTCGGGACAGGGGGCTTTGGGGGCAATCAGCCCCAGCATTTT. Its protein is CASSFGTGGFGGNQPQHF.

The rearrangement joins TRBV18 to TRBJ1-4; D gene uncertain. In germline, CDR1 is KGHSH, CDR2 LQKENI. V was trimmed by 4 bases and J by 0 bases, leaving 9 bases between them. The CDR3 is made up of 15 amino acids. CDR3 coding DNA: TGTGCCAGCTCACTCAACAGTCCAACTAATGAAAAACTGTTTTTT. Translated: CASSLNSPTNEKLFF.

The chain carries TRBV27 and TRBJ2-7; D is possibly TRBD2 (6 bases). The CDR3 contains 13 residues. The V gene lost 5 bases and the J gene lost 2 bases, with 10 bases spanning the gap. Per germline, CDR1 MNHEY and CDR2 SMNVEV (reference sequence). The CDR3 loop is CASSSGGAYEQYF. In DNA, the CDR3 is TGTGCCAGCAGTAGCGGAGGGGCCTACGAGCAGTACTTC.

The V gene is TRBV5-1, the J gene TRBJ2-5, with D possibly TRBD1 on 5 matching bases. The CDR3 loop spans 17 amino acids. Germline V lookup: CDR1 SGHRS, CDR2 YFSETQ. With 4 bases removed from V and 0 bases from J, the gap between germline ends came to 19 bases. CDR3 region: CASSPRQNQLYQETQYF. CDR3 in DNA: TGCGCCAGCAGCCCGAGACAGAACCAGCTGTACCAAGAGACCCAGTACTTC.

In this sample, this clonotype turned up a few times. The CDR3 DNA reads TGCAGCGTTGACAGGGGATTGGAGGGCTACACCTTC. Amino acid sequence: CSVDRGLEGYTF. The chain is built from TRBV29-1 and TRBJ1-2, with a weak D call TRBD1 (6 bases). Trimming left V 3 bases short and J 8 bases short, with 13 bases between. Germline V gene data show CDR1 as SQVTM and CDR2 as ANQGSEA. The CDR3 is made up of 12 amino acids.

The table lists this clonotype with a few counts. The genes are TRBV29-1 and TRBJ2-5, with a tentative D call TRBD1 (5 bases). The end of the DNA fits TRBJ2-7 better, so the J call may be wrong. This CDR3 has 13 amino acids. Germline V gene data show CDR1 as SQVTM and CDR2 as ANQGSEA. The CDR3 DNA reads TGCAGCGTTGAAGATCAGGGTCCCGACGAGCAGTACTTC. This translates into CSVEDQGPDEQYF.

V and J are TRBV7-2 and TRBJ2-7; 7 bases fit TRBD2. In germline, CDR1 is SGHTA, CDR2 FQGNSA. This CDR3 region has 18 residues. V gave up 0 bases and J gave up 7 bases; unmatched junction bases: 18. This CDR3 is CASSLAGLGGRVPGEQYF. The CDR3, as DNA: TGTGCCAGCAGCTTAGCGGGTCTTGGTGGGAGGGTCCCTGGAGAGCAGTACTTC.

This clonotype was seen more than once but under ten times. V and J are TRBV29-1 and TRBJ2-7; D is unclear. The CDR3 has 12 amino acids. V gave up 4 bases and J gave up 6 bases, with 13 bases separating them. Germline-derived CDR1 and CDR2 are SQVTM and ANQGSEA. The CDR3 DNA reads TGCAGCGTTGCAACTCTCCTAGGCGAGCAGTACTTC. Encoded protein: CSVATLLGEQYF.

There are many counts of this clonotype. The genes are TRBV6-5 and TRBJ2-3; 10 bases are a match to TRBD2. Germline V CDR1 and CDR2: MNHEY, SVGAGI. The V gene end was trimmed by 8 bases and the J gene end by 4 bases; junction bases not matched to a gene: 12. This CDR3 contains 16 residues. The CDR3: CASWASGSSEADTQYF. CDR3 nucleotide sequence: TGTGCCAGCTGGGCTAGCGGGAGCTCCGAGGCAGATACGCAGTATTTT.

The rearrangement links TRBV28 to TRBJ1-6; D may be TRBD1 (5 bases). Trimming left V 6 bases short and J 9 bases short, with 18 bases between. Germline V gene data show CDR1 as MDHEN and CDR2 as SYDVKM. CDR3 length equals 15 residues. In DNA, the CDR3 is TGTGCCAGCAGGACTCCCGGGACGGTGGCTTCACCCCTCCACTTT. Amino acids: CASRTPGTVASPLHF.

CDR3 DNA sequence: TGTGCCAGCAGCGGGAGGGCTGAAGCTTTCTTT. Protein product: CASSGRAEAFF. This sequence joins TRBV28 and TRBJ1-1, with D unclear. This CDR3 has 11 amino acids. Per the germline V gene, CDR1 is MDHEN and CDR2 is SYDVKM. V lost 6 bases and J 6 bases, leaving 8 bases between the germline ends.

This chain uses TRBV12-3 or TRBV12-4 with TRBJ2-1; 13 positions agree with TRBD2. The CDR3 is 17 residues long. The V gene end was trimmed by 5 bases and the J gene end by 9 bases; junction bases not matched to a gene: 13. The CDR3 DNA reads as TGTGCCAGCAGTCGGACTAGCGGGAGTAGGGGGTCGGGTGAGCAGTTCTTC. This codes for CASSRTSGSRGSGEQFF.

This clonotype was counted a single time. The V gene is TRBV19, the J gene TRBJ2-1, with D uncertain. CDR1 LNHDA and CDR2 SQIVND come from the germline V gene (reference sequence). V was pared by 0 bases and J by 3 bases, with 6 bases between. This CDR3 is built from 14 residues. CDR3 sequence reads: CASSIEGNYNEQFF. As DNA, the CDR3 is TGTGCCAGTAGTATAGAGGGTAACTACAATGAGCAGTTCTTC.

This chain joins TRBV21-1 and TRBJ2-5; the D call in the table, TRBD1, was not verified against the DNA. TRBV21-1 is a listed pseudogene. The CDR3 has 13 amino acids. CDR3 sequence (DNA): TGTGCCAGCAGCGCCCCCAGTCAAGAGACCCAGTACTTC. This gives the protein CASSAPSQETQYF.

The J gene is TRBJ1-5, the V gene TRBV20-1; D remains ambiguous. The CDR3 loop spans 15 amino acids. Germline CDR1 is DFQATT and CDR2 is SNEGSKA (reference sequence). Between the trimmed V and J ends, which lost 0 bases and 6 bases, there was a span of 15 bases. CDR3 sequence (DNA): TGCAGTGCTAGAGATCTGGGGAGTGAGGGTCAGCCCCAGCATTTT. Its protein product is CSARDLGSEGQPQHF.

V gene TRBV12-3 or TRBV12-4 combines with J gene TRBJ2-5, with D unclear. V lost 3 bases and J 7 bases, leaving 12 bases between the germline ends. This CDR3 contains 13 residues. CDR3 nucleotide sequence: TGTGCCAGCAGTTTTCAGCGTTTGTCGACCCAGTACTTC. It is translated as CASSFQRLSTQYF.

The CDR3 DNA sequence: TGCGCCAGCACCGGAACTAGCGGGAGGCTGAATGAGCAGTTCTTC. Translated: CASTGTSGRLNEQFF. J is TRBJ2-1 and V is TRBV10-2, with 12 nucleotides matching TRBD2. CDR1 and CDR2 (germline): WSHSY, SAAADI. CDR3 length: 15 amino acids. The ends lost 7 bases at V and 7 bases at J; junction bases unmatched: 8.

This sequence joins TRBV5-1 and TRBJ2-1, with a possible D match to TRBD2 (6 bases). Trimming stripped 0 bases from V and 7 bases from J, with 11 bases between. The V gene's germline CDR1 is SGHRS and CDR2 YFSETQ. CDR3 length: 14 residues. The CDR3 DNA sequence: TGCGCCAGCAGCTTGGGGTCTAGCGTAAATGAGCAGTTCTTC. Amino acids: CASSLGSSVNEQFF. The full variable domain, completed using reference TRBV5-1 and TRBJ2-1, is KAGVTQTPRYLIKTRGQQVTLSCSPISGHRSVSWYQQTPGQGLQFLFEYFSETQRNKGNFPGRFSGRQFSNSRSEMNVSTLELGDSALYLCASSLGSSVNEQFFGPGTRLTVL.

CDR3 DNA sequence: TGTGCCAGCAGCCCCCAGTCTAGTATAGCCAAAAACATTCAGTACTTC. This sequence encodes CASSPQSSIAKNIQYF. The V gene is TRBV7-2, the J gene TRBJ2-4; no clear D. There are 16 residues in the CDR3. V was pared by 5 bases and J by 0 bases, with 14 bases between. Germline loops: CDR1 SGHTA, CDR2 FQGNSA.

The genes are TRBV6-2 or TRBV6-3 and TRBJ2-7; 7 positions match TRBD2. The CDR3 is made up of 14 amino acids. Unmatched junction bases numbered 5, after V lost 5 bases and J lost 1 base. Germline CDR1 reads MNHEY; CDR2 reads SVGEGT. The CDR3 coding sequence is TGTGCCAGCAGTATTGCCGGGAGGTCCTACGAGCAGTACTTC. Translated: CASSIAGRSYEQYF.